This T cell receptor (beta chain) was sequenced during a study of cytomegalovirus exposure and HLA in healthy donors. The PCR was carried out with 60 Vbeta primers and 13 Jbeta primers. Data came from immunoSEQ multiplex PCR; TCRdb stores just in-frame clones and leaves some out. In the table there are 190,000 or so clones, 75% to 90% of which are singletons. There are 15 residues in the CDR3. Trimming removed 3 bases from V and 0 bases from J; junction bases left unmatched: 4. Germline V gene sequence: CDR1 PRHDT, CDR2 FYEKMQ (reference sequence). The sequence was obtained from a middle-aged man in good health and CMV-seronegative. The gene calls are TRBV13 and TRBJ2-7; TRBD2 matches at 8 bases. The sequenced material came from PBMCs. CDR3 bases: TGTGCCAGCAGCTTTACCGGGGGGGCCTCCTACGAGCAGTACTTC. Encoded protein: CASSFTGGASYEQYF.